What follows is one T cell receptor beta chain and its context. The same CDR3 can be traced to other DNA sequences in this sample. These data are taken from a study of blood T cell repertoires in COVID-19. Participants had their cohort set by participant-reported clinical history. Recovered Cohort 3 donors showed two negative PCRs, clearance, or symptom resolution. In the study's own analysis: Counts of nucleated cells, estimated from reference gene primer amplification, were obtained. The table came from immunoSEQ multiplex PCR; TCRdb's copy has only in-frame clones and leaves some out. V and J calls plus clone size are reproduced from that table; the DNA served to infer D and trimming. Of fewer than 350,000 clones in the sample, around 86% were seen once. The clonotype originates from a woman in her forties who had recovered from COVID-19. Material for sequencing was PBMCs or T cells enriched from blood (not recorded which).

CDR3 DNA: TGTGCCAGCAGCTTAGTTTCAGGGGGTGGCTACACCTTC. Amino acids: CASSLVSGGGYTF. The rearrangement joins TRBV7-2 to TRBJ1-2; the match to TRBD1 covers 7 bases. The CDR3 loop spans 13 amino acids. The junction had 3 bases not matched to a gene; V was cut back by 1 base and J by 7 bases. The germline V gene encodes CDR1 SGHTA and CDR2 FQGNSA.